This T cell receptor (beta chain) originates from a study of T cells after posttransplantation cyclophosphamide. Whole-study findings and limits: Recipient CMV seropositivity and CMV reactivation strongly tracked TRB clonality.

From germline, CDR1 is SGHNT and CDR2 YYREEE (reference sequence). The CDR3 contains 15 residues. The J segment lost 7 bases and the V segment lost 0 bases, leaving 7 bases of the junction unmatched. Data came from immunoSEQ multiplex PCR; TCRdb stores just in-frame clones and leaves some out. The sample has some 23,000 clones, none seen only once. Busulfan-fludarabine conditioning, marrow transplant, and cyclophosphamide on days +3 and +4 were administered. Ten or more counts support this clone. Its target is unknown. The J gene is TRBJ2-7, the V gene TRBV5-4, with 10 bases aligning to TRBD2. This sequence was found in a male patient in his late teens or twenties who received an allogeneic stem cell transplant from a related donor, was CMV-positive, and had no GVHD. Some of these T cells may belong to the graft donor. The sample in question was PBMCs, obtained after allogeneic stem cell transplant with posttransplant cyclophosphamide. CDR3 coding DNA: TGTGCCAGCAGCTTGGTGAGCGGGGGGGCTGGGGAGCAGTACTTC. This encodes CASSLVSGGAGEQYF. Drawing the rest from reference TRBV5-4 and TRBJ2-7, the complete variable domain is ETGVTQSPTHLIKTRGQQVTLRCSSQSGHNTVSWYQQALGQGPQFIFQYYREEENGRGNFPPRFSGLQFPNYSSELNVNALELDDSALYLCASSLVSGGAGEQYFGPGTRLTVT.